A selection of T cell receptor beta chains follows, all from one sample in a study of blood T cell repertoires in COVID-19. Some clones are missing from TCRdb's copy, which holds only in-frame ones; the method was immunoSEQ multiplex PCR. The data hold about 400,000 clones, with roughly 87% observed a single time. Specimen: PBMCs or T cells enriched from blood (not recorded which). These receptors all come from a middle-aged woman with acute COVID-19. CDR3s include the opening cysteine and the closing phenylalanine or tryptophan. Each record gives: J gene, V gene, D gene, clone size, CDR3 DNA, CDR3 protein. The D gene is left open where the match is weak. Only some rows state a clone size, as once, few, many or a class for expanded clones.

j_call: TRBJ2-2
v_call: TRBV30
d_call: -
clone_size: -
cdr3_nt: TGTGCCTGGAGTGCGGCAGGGGCGAACACCGGGGAGCTGTTTTTT
cdr3_aa: CAWSAAGANTGELFF

j_call: TRBJ2-5
v_call: TRBV6-5
d_call: TRBD1
clone_size: once
cdr3_nt: TGTGCCAGCAGCCGAACTATGGGACAGCAAGAGACCCAGTACTTC
cdr3_aa: CASSRTMGQQETQYF

j_call: TRBJ2-5
v_call: TRBV5-6
d_call: -
clone_size: once
cdr3_nt: TGTGCCAGCAGCTTGGTTCCATCGAACAATCAAGAGACCCAGTACTTC
cdr3_aa: CASSLVPSNNQETQYF

j_call: TRBJ1-3
v_call: TRBV7-9
d_call: TRBD1
clone_size: -
cdr3_nt: TGTGCCAGCAGCTTAGCGATTCTTCAGGGGGCGGGTGGAAACACCATATATTTT
cdr3_aa: CASSLAILQGAGGNTIYF

j_call: TRBJ2-1
v_call: TRBV4-2
d_call: TRBD2
clone_size: -
cdr3_nt: TGTGCCAGCAGCCATTTCAGACTAGCGGGGAACAATGAGCAGTTCTTC
cdr3_aa: CASSHFRLAGNNEQFF

j_call: TRBJ2-2
v_call: TRBV2
d_call: -
clone_size: -
cdr3_nt: TGTGCCAGCAGTGCGGCGAGGGACACCGGGGAGCTGTTTTTT
cdr3_aa: CASSAARDTGELFF

j_call: TRBJ2-3
v_call: TRBV5-1
d_call: -
clone_size: -
cdr3_nt: TGCGCCAGCAGCCCGACTGCCTCTGAAGATACGCAGTATTTT
cdr3_aa: CASSPTASEDTQYF

j_call: TRBJ2-7
v_call: TRBV11-2
d_call: TRBD2
clone_size: -
cdr3_nt: TGTGCCAGCAGCACGCATAGCGGGGGATCCTACGAGCAGTACTTC
cdr3_aa: CASSTHSGGSYEQYF

j_call: TRBJ2-3
v_call: TRBV6-5
d_call: -
clone_size: -
cdr3_nt: TGTGCCAGCAGTTTCGGTCCAGGGGGCACAGATACGCAGTATTTT
cdr3_aa: CASSFGPGGTDTQYF

j_call: TRBJ2-7
v_call: TRBV5-6
d_call: TRBD1
clone_size: -
cdr3_nt: TGTGCCAGCAGCCTGAGAGGGGGGACAGGGGGCAACGAGCAGTACTTC
cdr3_aa: CASSLRGGTGGNEQYF

j_call: TRBJ1-5
v_call: TRBV19
d_call: TRBD1
clone_size: once
cdr3_nt: TGTGCCAGTAGTACGGACAGGGCTGATCAGCCCCAGCATTTT
cdr3_aa: CASSTDRADQPQHF

j_call: TRBJ1-3
v_call: TRBV18
d_call: -
clone_size: -
cdr3_nt: TGTGCCAGCTCACCTCAGGACAGCGATTCCGGCAACACCATATATTTT
cdr3_aa: CASSPQDSDSGNTIYF

j_call: TRBJ2-7
v_call: TRBV5-1
d_call: -
clone_size: -
cdr3_nt: TGCGCCAGCAGCTTGGGGGGGCCCCCCTACGAGCAGTACTTC
cdr3_aa: CASSLGGPPYEQYF

j_call: TRBJ1-1
v_call: TRBV10-3
d_call: -
clone_size: many
cdr3_nt: TGTGCCATCAGTGAGTTTGGGGGCGGAAGGGTTGAAGCTTTCTTT
cdr3_aa: CAISEFGGGRVEAFF

j_call: TRBJ2-5
v_call: TRBV7-9
d_call: TRBD1
clone_size: -
cdr3_nt: TGTGCCAGCAGCGCGGGGACAGGACAAGAGACCCAGTACTTC
cdr3_aa: CASSAGTGQETQYF

j_call: TRBJ2-2
v_call: TRBV5-1
d_call: -
clone_size: -
cdr3_nt: TGCGCCAGCAGCTTGGTAGGGGAAACGATCGGCGGGGAGCTGTTTTTT
cdr3_aa: CASSLVGETIGGELFF

j_call: TRBJ2-2
v_call: TRBV7-9
d_call: TRBD2
clone_size: -
cdr3_nt: TGTGCCAGCAGCTTCCGTCCTAGCGGGGTTTCCGGGGAGCTGTTTTTT
cdr3_aa: CASSFRPSGVSGELFF

j_call: TRBJ1-2
v_call: TRBV6-5
d_call: -
clone_size: -
cdr3_nt: TGTGCCAGCAGTCCCCTCCCGGACAGTTTCTATGGCTACACCTTC
cdr3_aa: CASSPLPDSFYGYTF

j_call: TRBJ2-1
v_call: TRBV6-5
d_call: TRBD2
clone_size: -
cdr3_nt: TGTGCCAGCCGGGGGGTCCCTACCTACAATGAGCAGTTCTTC
cdr3_aa: CASRGVPTYNEQFF

j_call: TRBJ1-6
v_call: TRBV7-8
d_call: TRBD1
clone_size: -
cdr3_nt: TGTGCCAGCAGCTCACGACAGGGTAATTCACCCCTCCACTTT
cdr3_aa: CASSSRQGNSPLHF

j_call: TRBJ1-3
v_call: TRBV30
d_call: TRBD1
clone_size: -
cdr3_nt: TGTGCCTGGAGTACGGGACAGAGCTCTGGAAACACCATATATTTT
cdr3_aa: CAWSTGQSSGNTIYF

j_call: TRBJ1-6
v_call: TRBV10-3
d_call: TRBD1
clone_size: -
cdr3_nt: TGTGCCACCGGTCGGGACAGTACCAAATCACCCCTCCACTTT
cdr3_aa: CATGRDSTKSPLHF

j_call: TRBJ1-2
v_call: TRBV2
d_call: TRBD1
clone_size: -
cdr3_nt: TGTGCCAGACAGGGGTCTGGGGGCTACACCTTC
cdr3_aa: CARQGSGGYTF

j_call: TRBJ2-7
v_call: TRBV12-3/TRBV12-4
d_call: -
clone_size: -
cdr3_nt: TGTGCCAGCAGTTTGGGCAATTCCTACGAGCAGTACTTC
cdr3_aa: CASSLGNSYEQYF

j_call: TRBJ1-2
v_call: TRBV3-1/TRBV3-2
d_call: -
clone_size: -
cdr3_nt: TGTGCCAGCAGCCAATTTTTGGGGGGTAACGGCTACACCTTC
cdr3_aa: CASSQFLGGNGYTF

j_call: TRBJ1-1
v_call: TRBV19
d_call: -
clone_size: -
cdr3_nt: TGTGCCAGTAGTATGTGGCAGGCGAACACTGAAGCTTTCTTT
cdr3_aa: CASSMWQANTEAFF

j_call: TRBJ1-2
v_call: TRBV5-5
d_call: TRBD1
clone_size: -
cdr3_nt: TGTGCCAGCAGTTTGGGACAGGGAGTTGGCTACACCTTC
cdr3_aa: CASSLGQGVGYTF

j_call: TRBJ2-3
v_call: TRBV29-1
d_call: -
clone_size: -
cdr3_nt: TGCAGCGTTGAAGCAGGCCCGGGGGATACGCAGTATTTT
cdr3_aa: CSVEAGPGDTQYF

j_call: TRBJ1-5
v_call: TRBV20-1
d_call: -
clone_size: -
cdr3_nt: TGCAGTGCTAGAATAGGGGGAGCCCAGCATTTT
cdr3_aa: CSARIGGAQHF

j_call: TRBJ2-1
v_call: TRBV6-5
d_call: -
clone_size: -
cdr3_nt: TGTGCCAGCAGCAGGACAGCCTACAATGAGCAGTTCTTC
cdr3_aa: CASSRTAYNEQFF

j_call: TRBJ1-2
v_call: TRBV6-5
d_call: -
clone_size: -
cdr3_nt: TGTGCCAGCAGTTACCCGGGTCTGGGGGGTGGCTACACCTTC
cdr3_aa: CASSYPGLGGGYTF

j_call: TRBJ1-3
v_call: TRBV28
d_call: TRBD1
clone_size: -
cdr3_nt: TGTGCCAGCAGTTCACAGGGGAGAAACACCATATATTTT
cdr3_aa: CASSSQGRNTIYF

j_call: TRBJ1-6
v_call: TRBV7-8
d_call: -
clone_size: -
cdr3_nt: TGTGCCAGCAGCTTGGGGCCTGGTGGTAATTCACCCCTCCACTTT
cdr3_aa: CASSLGPGGNSPLHF

j_call: TRBJ2-1
v_call: TRBV7-9
d_call: -
clone_size: -
cdr3_nt: TGTGCCAGCAGCTTCCCAGGAACCTACAATGAGCAGTTCTTC
cdr3_aa: CASSFPGTYNEQFF

j_call: TRBJ2-6
v_call: TRBV18
d_call: TRBD1
clone_size: -
cdr3_nt: TGTGCCAGCTCATCCGACAGGGTTGGGGCCAACGTCCTGACTTTC
cdr3_aa: CASSSDRVGANVLTF

j_call: TRBJ1-3
v_call: TRBV27
d_call: TRBD1
clone_size: -
cdr3_nt: TGTGCCAGCAGTTTATATGGGACAGGGGCTGACACCATATATTTT
cdr3_aa: CASSLYGTGADTIYF

j_call: TRBJ2-1
v_call: TRBV5-1
d_call: TRBD2
clone_size: -
cdr3_nt: TGCGCCAGCAGCTCGCCGGGACTAGAGGCTGAGCAGTTCTTC
cdr3_aa: CASSSPGLEAEQFF

j_call: TRBJ1-2
v_call: TRBV12-3/TRBV12-4
d_call: TRBD1
clone_size: -
cdr3_nt: TGTGCCAGCAGTCCCCGGGACAGCTATGGCTACACCTTC
cdr3_aa: CASSPRDSYGYTF

j_call: TRBJ2-7
v_call: TRBV27
d_call: TRBD1
clone_size: -
cdr3_nt: TGTGCCGCCAGGGACAGGGGAACCTACGAGCAGTACTTC
cdr3_aa: CAARDRGTYEQYF

j_call: TRBJ1-3
v_call: TRBV5-6
d_call: -
clone_size: -
cdr3_nt: TGTGCCAGCAGCTTGCATCCCACAGTGGGAAACACCATATATTTT
cdr3_aa: CASSLHPTVGNTIYF

j_call: TRBJ2-5
v_call: TRBV6-1
d_call: -
clone_size: few
cdr3_nt: TGTGCCAGCAGTGAAGGACTGATCCATGGCCCACAAGAGACCCAGTACTTC
cdr3_aa: CASSEGLIHGPQETQYF

j_call: TRBJ1-1
v_call: TRBV5-6
d_call: TRBD1
clone_size: -
cdr3_nt: TGTGCCAGCAGCTTAGACAGGGGGCGCCCGGACACTGAAGCTTTCTTT
cdr3_aa: CASSLDRGRPDTEAFF

j_call: TRBJ2-7
v_call: TRBV7-9
d_call: -
clone_size: -
cdr3_nt: TGTGCCAGCAGCTTAGAAGTCCGGGAGTTGGGGACAGCCTACGAGCAGTACTTC
cdr3_aa: CASSLEVRELGTAYEQYF

j_call: TRBJ1-5
v_call: TRBV15
d_call: TRBD1
clone_size: -
cdr3_nt: TGTGCCACCAGCTCTGGGACAGGGGTTATGAGTCAGCCCCAGCATTTT
cdr3_aa: CATSSGTGVMSQPQHF

j_call: TRBJ2-7
v_call: TRBV27
d_call: TRBD1
clone_size: -
cdr3_nt: TGTGCCAGCAGTTACGCACCGGGACAGGGTATACACGAGCAGTACTTC
cdr3_aa: CASSYAPGQGIHEQYF

j_call: TRBJ1-1
v_call: TRBV2
d_call: TRBD1
clone_size: few
cdr3_nt: TGTGCCAGCAGTGAAGGACAGGGTATGAACACTGAAGCTTTCTTT
cdr3_aa: CASSEGQGMNTEAFF

j_call: TRBJ1-2
v_call: TRBV27
d_call: TRBD1
clone_size: -
cdr3_nt: TGTGCCAGCAGTTTGACAGGGATCTATGGCTACACCTTC
cdr3_aa: CASSLTGIYGYTF

j_call: TRBJ1-1
v_call: TRBV30
d_call: TRBD1
clone_size: -
cdr3_nt: TGTGCCTGGAGTGTACTGAGCCCGGGACAGGGGACTGAAGCTTTCTTT
cdr3_aa: CAWSVLSPGQGTEAFF

j_call: TRBJ2-1
v_call: TRBV5-4
d_call: TRBD2
clone_size: -
cdr3_nt: TGTGCCAGCAGCCGGAGCGGGGGGGCCATCAATGAGCAGTTCTTC
cdr3_aa: CASSRSGGAINEQFF

j_call: TRBJ1-2
v_call: TRBV6-5
d_call: TRBD1
clone_size: few
cdr3_nt: TGTGCCAGCAGCACCGGGACAGGGGGGACCTATGGCTACACCTTC
cdr3_aa: CASSTGTGGTYGYTF

j_call: TRBJ1-1
v_call: TRBV5-4
d_call: -
clone_size: -
cdr3_nt: TGTGCCAGCAGCTCGCCCGGGGGAGAGACTGAAGCTTTCTTT
cdr3_aa: CASSSPGGETEAFF

j_call: TRBJ2-7
v_call: TRBV27
d_call: -
clone_size: -
cdr3_nt: TGTGCCAGCAGTTTAGTGGGGGGAGACGAGCAGTACTTC
cdr3_aa: CASSLVGGDEQYF